Presented here are 27 T cell receptor beta chains from one specimen sequenced in a study of T-cell memory formation after mild COVID-19. Using its own MiXCR run on the 5' RACE reads, TCRdb lists one record per CDR3 protein. The top ten clones hold approximately 22% of a sample with 170,000 or so distinct CDR3 sequences, about 20% of them seen once. The sample taken for sequencing was PBMCs or a T cell subset sorted from them (not recorded which). The receptors shown here come from an adult woman who had mild COVID-19 (a few samples of this study predate the infection). Cell type and time point are not known.

The chain joins TRBV29-1 to TRBJ1-1; no reliable D call. Trimming took off 7 bases at V and 0 bases at J, with 15 bases between the two ends. Germline CDR1 and CDR2: SQVTM and ANQGSEA. This CDR3 is built from 14 residues. CDR3 sequence reads: CSAAPTGLNTEAFF. CDR3 DNA sequence: TGCAGCGCTGCCCCCACTGGGCTGAACACTGAAGCTTTCTTT.

This rearrangement joins TRBV6-4 to TRBJ2-2; D remains ambiguous. Germline V gene lookup returns CDR1 MRHNA and CDR2 SNTAGT. This CDR3 region has 14 residues. Trimming removed 3 bases at V and 1 base at J, with 6 bases between. CDR3 protein: CASSEGWNTGELFF. Here the CDR3 DNA reads TGTGCCAGCAGTGAAGGGTGGAACACCGGGGAGCTGTTTTTT.

The V gene is TRBV30, the J gene TRBJ2-3, with TRBD2 identical over 8 bases. Germline V gives CDR1 GTSNPN, CDR2 SVGIG (reference sequence). CDR3 length: 14 residues. Trimming at V came to 2 bases and at J to 6 bases, leaving 7 bases not matched to a gene. The CDR3 here is CAWSWGGGSDTQYF. The DNA for the CDR3 is TGTGCCTGGAGTTGGGGCGGGGGGTCGGATACGCAGTATTTT.

This CDR3 reads CASSYNAGSEQYF. Here the CDR3 DNA reads TGTGCCAGCAGCTACAATGCGGGGTCCGAGCAGTACTTC. The chain links TRBV5-6 to TRBJ2-7, with TRBD2 as a possible D gene (6 bases). Germline CDR1 is SGHDT and CDR2 is YYEEEE. Trimming took 3 bases from V and 6 from J, leaving 13 bases between them. The CDR3 length is 13 residues.

This clonotype was observed a handful of times. The chain couples TRBV30 to TRBJ2-7, with D unclear. The CDR3 has 13 residues. Trimming took off 0 bases at V and 5 bases at J, with 11 bases between the two ends. Germline lookup yields CDR1 GTSNPN and CDR2 SVGIG (reference sequence). The CDR3 protein is CAWSVSGLHEQYF. In DNA form, the CDR3 reads TGTGCCTGGAGTGTGAGTGGCCTCCACGAGCAGTACTTC.

The V gene is TRBV6-5, the J gene TRBJ2-5; tentative D call: TRBD2 (6 bases). V was shortened by 3 bases and J by 2 bases, with 7 bases between the two germline ends. The V gene's germline CDR1 is MNHEY and CDR2 SVGAGI. The CDR3 contains 13 residues. The CDR3 DNA sequence: TGTGCCAGCAGTTATGGGGGGCAAGAGACCCAGTACTTC. Protein: CASSYGGQETQYF.

This clonotype was counted between two and nine times. This rearrangement joins TRBV9 to TRBJ1-2, with no clear D. Trimming took off 0 bases at V and 6 bases at J, with 9 bases between the two ends. CDR1 SGDLS and CDR2 YYNGEE come from the germline V gene. The CDR3 totals 13 residues. CDR3 loop: CASSVDPENGYTF. The DNA of the CDR3 is TGTGCCAGCAGCGTAGATCCAGAGAATGGCTACACCTTC.

This clonotype was seen a handful of times. The V call is TRBV6-6, the J call TRBJ1-2, with D perhaps matching TRBD1 (6 bases). Germline-derived CDR1 and CDR2 are MNHNY and SVGAGI (reference sequence). With 6 bases removed from V and 3 bases from J, the gap between germline ends came to 14 bases. The CDR3 contains 14 residues. CDR3: CASRLTGYDYGYTF. In DNA form, the CDR3 reads TGTGCCAGCAGATTGACAGGTTATGACTATGGCTACACCTTC.

The chain has TRBV7-9 and TRBJ2-1; D possibly corresponds to TRBD2 (5 bases). Trimming stripped 1 base from V and 5 bases from J, with 12 bases between. CDR1 is SEHNR and CDR2 is FQNEAQ in the germline V gene (reference sequence). The CDR3 spans 15 residues. The CDR3 nucleotides are TGTGCCAGCAGCTTAGGCTCCGGGATCAACAATGAGCAGTTCTTC. It yields the protein CASSLGSGINNEQFF.

The rearrangement uses TRBV6-1 and TRBJ1-2; D ambiguous. Trimming stripped 5 bases from V and 6 bases from J, with 7 bases between. Germline-derived CDR1 and CDR2 are MNHNS and SASEGT. The CDR3 is made up of 11 amino acids. The CDR3 protein is CASSPWDGYTF. CDR3 DNA: TGTGCCAGCAGTCCCTGGGATGGCTACACCTTC.

This clonotype was detected a few times. The V and J genes are TRBV6-6 and TRBJ2-1, with TRBD2 identical over 7 bases. Per germline, CDR1 MNHNY and CDR2 SVGAGI (reference sequence). The CDR3 has 17 residues. With 0 bases clipped from V and 5 bases from J, the junction kept 10 bases outside the gene matches. DNA of the CDR3: TGTGCCAGCAGTTACTCCGCATGGGCTAGCGGACACAATGAGCAGTTCTTC. Translating it yields CASSYSAWASGHNEQFF.

The sample holds a few counts of this clonotype. V and J are TRBV12-3 or TRBV12-4 and TRBJ1-1; D ambiguous. Trimming took off 7 bases at V and 5 bases at J, with 5 bases between the two ends. The CDR3 totals 10 residues. CDR3 sequence reads: CASTPTEAFF. DNA for the CDR3: TGTGCCAGCACTCCGACTGAAGCTTTCTTT.

The rearrangement uses TRBV25-1 and TRBJ1-2; the D is unclear. V gave up 7 bases and J gave up 4 bases, with 22 bases separating them. The V gene's germline CDR1 is MGHDK and CDR2 SYGVNS. The CDR3 has 16 residues. DNA for the CDR3: TGTGCCAGCAAGTTACGGTCCAAGGACCACTCCTATGGCTACACCTTC. This sequence encodes CASKLRSKDHSYGYTF.

This clonotype occurred a few times. The gene calls are TRBV6-4 and TRBJ2-3, with D hard to call. The CDR3 covers 13 residues. V was pared by 5 bases and J by 6 bases, with 12 bases between. CDR1 and CDR2 from the germline V gene are MRHNA and SNTAGT. The CDR3 here is CASSKDGKDTQYF. The CDR3 DNA sequence: TGTGCCAGCAGTAAGGACGGAAAGGATACGCAGTATTTT.

The chain employs TRBV9 and TRBJ2-7; a possible D gene is TRBD2 (5 bases). Per germline, CDR1 SGDLS and CDR2 YYNGEE. This CDR3 has 13 residues. Between the trimmed V and J ends, which lost 5 bases and 3 bases, there was a span of 12 bases. The CDR3: CASSVDGDYEQYF. The CDR3, as DNA: TGTGCCAGCAGTGTTGACGGGGACTACGAGCAGTACTTC.

This clonotype turned up a few times. V and J are TRBV21-1 and TRBJ2-2. TRBV21-1 is a listed pseudogene. The CDR3 is 14 amino acids. The CDR3 nucleotides read TGTGCCAGCAGCGGACGACCAAACACCGGGGAGCTGTTTTTT. This codes for CASSGRPNTGELFF.

V is TRBV27 and J is TRBJ2-7; weak D call: TRBD1 (5 bases). The germline V gene has CDR1 MNHEY and CDR2 SMNVEV (reference sequence). The V end was cut by 3 bases, the J end by 3 bases, with 9 bases between. The CDR3 length is 13 residues. As DNA, the CDR3 is TGTGCCAGCAGTTTCAGACAGAGCTACGAGCAGTACTTC. Amino acid sequence: CASSFRQSYEQYF.

There are a few counts of this clonotype. The chain joins TRBV4-2 to TRBJ1-2; perhaps TRBD1 as D (6 bases). V lost 4 bases, J lost 6 bases, and 15 bases lay in between. In germline, CDR1 is LGHNA, CDR2 YNFKEQ. The CDR3 has 14 amino acids. The CDR3 DNA sequence: TGTGCCAGCAGCCCTATACAGGGAGGGGATGGCTACACCTTC. It is translated as CASSPIQGGDGYTF.

This clonotype was observed at least ten times. This chain joins TRBV24-1 and TRBJ2-2; D is undetermined. V was trimmed by 11 bases and J by 1 base, leaving 10 bases between them. Germline V gene sequence: CDR1 KGHDR, CDR2 SFDVKD. The CDR3 contains 13 residues. The CDR3 nucleotides are TGTGCCATCTCAGGTTGGAACACCGGGGAGCTGTTTTTT. Protein: CAISGWNTGELFF.

The V call is TRBV7-8, the J call TRBJ2-6; the match to TRBD1 covers 7 bases. The germline CDR1 and CDR2 sequences are SGHVS and FQNEAQ. J was trimmed by 0 bases and V by 4 bases; bases with no gene match: 12. CDR3 size: 19 residues. As DNA, the CDR3 is TGTGCCAGCAGCTGGGGAACAGGGGCAAACCCCTCTGGGGCCAACGTCCTGACTTTC. As protein: CASSWGTGANPSGANVLTF.

This clonotype was detected a few times. V and J are TRBV6-1 and TRBJ2-1; TRBD1 or TRBD2 may be the D gene (5 bases each). The CDR3 runs to 15 residues. Germline values: CDR1 MNHNS, CDR2 SASEGT. V was clipped by 2 bases and J by 3 bases, with 11 bases between them. The CDR3 DNA reads TGTGCCAGCAGTGAACGGGACGCTCTCTACAATGAGCAGTTCTTC. It is translated as CASSERDALYNEQFF.

The V gene is TRBV6-2 or TRBV6-3, the J gene TRBJ1-1; D is possibly TRBD1 (6 bases). Germline V CDR1 and CDR2: MNHEY, SVGEGT. The CDR3 spans 16 residues. V lost 0 bases and J lost 0, with 11 bases in between. The CDR3 region is CASSYSGAPMNTEAFF. Written as DNA, the CDR3 is TGTGCCAGCAGTTACTCGGGGGCACCGATGAACACTGAAGCTTTCTTT.

The chain links TRBV20-1 to TRBJ2-7; the match to TRBD2 covers 7 bases. The ends lost 7 bases at V and 0 bases at J; junction bases unmatched: 3. This CDR3 region has 12 residues. Germline CDR1 reads DFQATT; CDR2 reads SNEGSKA (reference sequence). The CDR3 DNA sequence: TGCAGTGGGGGCGGGAGCTCCTACGAGCAGTACTTC. It yields the protein CSGGGSSYEQYF.

The chain carries TRBV7-9 and TRBJ2-1, with 12 nucleotides matching TRBD2. Unmatched junction bases numbered 7, after V lost 5 bases and J lost 8 bases. The CDR3 extends over 15 amino acids. Per the germline V gene, CDR1 is SEHNR and CDR2 is FQNEAQ (reference sequence). CDR3 DNA sequence: TGTGCCAGCAGCCCCCCGACTAGCGGGAGTTATGAGCAGTTCTTC. It is translated as CASSPPTSGSYEQFF.

The chain is built from TRBV6-5 and TRBJ1-1; TRBD1 might be the D (6 bases). Trimming took off 2 bases at V and 7 bases at J, with 17 bases between the two ends. Germline V gene lookup returns CDR1 MNHEY and CDR2 SVGAGI. This CDR3 is built from 15 residues. CDR3: CASSYQTSGTSEAFF. The CDR3, as DNA: TGTGCCAGCAGTTACCAGACTTCAGGGACAAGTGAAGCTTTCTTT.

This chain links TRBV15 with TRBJ1-4; 8 nucleotides match TRBD1. Losses at the gene ends were 5 bases for V and 11 bases for J; bases not matched to a gene: 4. CDR1 and CDR2 from the germline V gene are LNHNV and YYDKDF (reference sequence). The CDR3 contains 12 residues. The CDR3 region has the DNA TGTGCCACCAGCGGCGGACAGGGCAAACTGTTTTTT. Its translation: CATSGGQGKLFF.

The gene calls are TRBV2 and TRBJ1-4; D gene ambiguous. CDR1 and CDR2 (germline): SNHLY, FYNNEI. The CDR3 is 11 residues long. V lost 6 bases and J 10 bases, leaving 9 bases between the germline ends. The CDR3 region has the DNA TGTGCCAGCAGCCCCTCAAGAAAACTGTTTTTT. The encoded protein is CASSPSRKLFF.